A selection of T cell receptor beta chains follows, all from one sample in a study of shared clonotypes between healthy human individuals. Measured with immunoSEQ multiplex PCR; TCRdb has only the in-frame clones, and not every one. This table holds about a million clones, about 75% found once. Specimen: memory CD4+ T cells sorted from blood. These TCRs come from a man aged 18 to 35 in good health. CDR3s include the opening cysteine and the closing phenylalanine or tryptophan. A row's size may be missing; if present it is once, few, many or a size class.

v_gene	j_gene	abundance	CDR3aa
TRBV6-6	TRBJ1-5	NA	CASSQTGGQPQHF
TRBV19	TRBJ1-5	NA	CASTQGGYSNQPQHF
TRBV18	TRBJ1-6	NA	CASSPSTDNSPLHF
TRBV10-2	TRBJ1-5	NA	CASSESAGVRNQPQHF
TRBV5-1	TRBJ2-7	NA	CASSLEQGDYGQYF
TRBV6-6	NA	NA	CASSYDRAYEQYF
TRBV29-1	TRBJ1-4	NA	CSVARSGAGTNEKLFF
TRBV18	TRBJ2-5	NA	CASSPAASGTQRGETQYF
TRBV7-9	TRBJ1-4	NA	CASSPQQYEKLFF
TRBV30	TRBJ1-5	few	CAWSPRDDQPQHF
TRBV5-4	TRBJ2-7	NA	CASSLDAVGGREQYF
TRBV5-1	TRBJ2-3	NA	CASSFRGAPADTQYF
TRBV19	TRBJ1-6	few	CASRPGQGIRSPLHF
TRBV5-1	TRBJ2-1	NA	CASSLVLGENGQFF
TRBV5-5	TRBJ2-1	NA	CASSLGPPDEQFF
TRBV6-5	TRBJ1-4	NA	CASSYALATNEKLFF
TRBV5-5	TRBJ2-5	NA	CASSLGPAQETQYF
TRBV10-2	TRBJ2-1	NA	CASSVQGAGYNEQFF
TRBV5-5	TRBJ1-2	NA	CASSLFQTTNYGYTF
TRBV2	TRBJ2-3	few	CASSGGGGGQYF
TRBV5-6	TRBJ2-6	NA	CASSLAGGSGANVLTF
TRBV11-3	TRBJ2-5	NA	CASSPGLQETQYF
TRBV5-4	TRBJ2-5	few	CASSPRAGGPETQYF
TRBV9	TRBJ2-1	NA	CASSSWLWTGQFF
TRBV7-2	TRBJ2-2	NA	CASSLGQGDTGELFF
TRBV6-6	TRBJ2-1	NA	CASRQTSGAPNEQFF
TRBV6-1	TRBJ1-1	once	CASRGSNTEAFF
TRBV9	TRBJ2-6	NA	CASSPTKGQISGANVLTF
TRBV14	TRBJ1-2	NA	CASSQAGVVNYGYTF
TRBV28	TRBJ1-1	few	CASSFRSGVRSVEAFF
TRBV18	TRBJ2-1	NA	CASSPNTGVLGQFF
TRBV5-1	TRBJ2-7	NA	CASSPAGQGDEQYF
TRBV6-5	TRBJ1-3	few	CASRAALSGNTIYF
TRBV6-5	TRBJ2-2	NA	CASSYSAGANTGELFF
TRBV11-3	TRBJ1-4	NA	CAPSKEDFNEKLFF
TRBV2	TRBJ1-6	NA	CASRGTDSPLHF
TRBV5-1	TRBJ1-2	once	CASSLEGRLENGYTF
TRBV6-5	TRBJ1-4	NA	CAISGGNEKLFF
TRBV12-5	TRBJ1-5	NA	CASGLGNQPQHF
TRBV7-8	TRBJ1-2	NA	CASSPGQFGYTF
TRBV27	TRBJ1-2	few	CASRPTGALGYTF
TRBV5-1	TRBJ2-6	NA	CASSLSAGANVLTF
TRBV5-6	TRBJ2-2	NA	CASSPQGFTGELFF
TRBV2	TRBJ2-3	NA	CASSSGESTDTQYF
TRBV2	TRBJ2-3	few	CASSEGTSGGAGTDTQYF
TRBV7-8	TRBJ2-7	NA	CASSLRGTYEQYF
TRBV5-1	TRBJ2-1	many	CASSLDPAGGYNEQFF
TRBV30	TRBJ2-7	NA	CAWQTGSVSYEQYF
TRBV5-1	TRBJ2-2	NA	CASSPFGAPNTGELFF
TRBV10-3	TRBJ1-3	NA	CAISPTGGNSGNTIYF
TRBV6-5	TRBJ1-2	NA	CASSPGTGLRGYTF
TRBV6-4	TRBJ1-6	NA	CASSDSGNSPLHF
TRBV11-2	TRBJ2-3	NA	CASSALDTQYF
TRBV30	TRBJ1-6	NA	CAWRGGGNSPLHF
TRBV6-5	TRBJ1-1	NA	CASSGDRGAEAFF
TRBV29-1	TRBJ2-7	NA	CSARAGGTYEQYF
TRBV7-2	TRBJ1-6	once	CASHAGLNSPLHF
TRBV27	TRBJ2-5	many	CASSLSWQQQETQYF
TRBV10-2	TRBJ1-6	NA	CASSELGGDNSPLHF
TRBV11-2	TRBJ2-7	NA	CASSSRQDHSYEQYF